The 21 T cell receptor beta chains listed next were all sequenced from one sample in a study of T cells after yellow fever vaccination. TCRdb ran MiXCR on the 5' RACE reads and lists one entry per CDR3 protein. This table holds a few hundred thousand distinct CDR3 sequences, about a sixth found once. This specimen consisted of PBMCs, obtained about 5 days after the first yellow fever vaccination. The receptors shown here come from a man aged 18 to 30 who received the YFV17D yellow fever vaccine.

This clonotype appeared many times. Sequence at one end of the junction differs from germline and may be a read error. This chain uses TRBV4-3 with TRBJ1-2; 10 bases line up with TRBD1. The CDR3 spans 16 residues. The V gene's germline CDR1 is LGHNA and CDR2 YSLEER. In DNA, the CDR3 is TGCGCCAGCAGCCAGATGGAGTCTAGGGACAGGGGCCATGAGGCCTTC. This translates into CASSQMESRDRGHEAF.

Worth noting for this clonotype: An end of the junction does not agree with germline; a read error may underlie this. The J gene is TRBJ1-5, the V gene TRBV5-1; 8 bases map to TRBD1. The CDR3 covers 15 residues. From germline, CDR1 is SGHRS and CDR2 YFSETQ. This CDR3 is CASSLQGGSNQPQHF. In nucleotides, the CDR3 is TGTGCCAGCAGTTTACAGGGGGGAAGCAATCAGCCCCAGCATTTT.

In this sample, this clonotype turned up a few times. V usage is TRBV12-3 or TRBV12-4 and J usage is TRBJ2-1, with D possibly being TRBD1 (6 bases). V lost 2 bases, J lost 0 bases, and 11 bases lay in between. The CDR3 is 16 residues long. The CDR3 region has the DNA TGTGCCAGCAGTTTAAGACAGGCAAGCTCCTACAATGAGCAGTTCTTC. Its protein is CASSLRQASSYNEQFF.

This clonotype came up a few times. The V call is TRBV20-1, the J call TRBJ2-3, with 7 bases matching TRBD2. Germline loops: CDR1 DFQATT, CDR2 SNEGSKA (reference sequence). This CDR3 region has 15 residues. Losses at the gene ends were 6 bases for V and 2 bases for J; bases not matched to a gene: 11. The CDR3 coding sequence is TGCAGTGCCGTGCCCGGGCGGGAGATCACAGATACGCAGTATTTT. This codes for CSAVPGREITDTQYF.

The chain joins TRBV2 to TRBJ2-5, with D unresolved. V was clipped by 2 bases and J by 2 bases, with 3 bases between them. CDR3 length: 12 residues. Germline CDR1 SNHLY, CDR2 FYNNEI. This chain's CDR3 is CASSELQETQYF. CDR3 in DNA: TGTGCCAGCAGTGAACTACAAGAGACCCAGTACTTC. Filled out from reference TRBV2 and TRBJ2-5, the complete variable domain reads EPEVTQTPSHQVTQMGQEVILRCVPISNHLYFYWYRQILGQKVEFLVSFYNNEISEKSEIFDDQFSVERPDGSNFTLKIRSTKLEDSAMYFCASSELQETQYFGPGTRLLVL.

This clonotype appeared many times. The gene calls are TRBV18 and TRBJ1-2; no clear D. V was pared by 0 bases and J by 3 bases, with 5 bases between. The germline gives CDR1 KGHSH, CDR2 LQKENI. The CDR3 sequence is 13 residues long. Written as DNA, the CDR3 is TGTGCCAGCTCACCACCCGGGGACTATGGCTACACCTTC. It encodes CASSPPGDYGYTF.

This clonotype has a handful of counts. This chain connects TRBV7-9 to TRBJ2-3; possibly TRBD1 for D (5 bases). Germline V gives CDR1 SEHNR, CDR2 FQNEAQ (reference sequence). This CDR3 is built from 14 residues. V lost 5 bases to trimming and J lost 4 bases, with 13 bases between them. The CDR3 coding sequence is TGTGCCAGCAGCCTGTCAGGGAAACCAGATACGCAGTATTTT. Translated: CASSLSGKPDTQYF.

V gene TRBV7-2 combines with J gene TRBJ2-3; D remains unclear. The V and J ends lost 5 bases and 7 bases respectively, with 13 bases between them. CDR1 and CDR2 from the germline V gene are SGHTA and FQGNSA. The CDR3 is 13 amino acids. The CDR3 region is CASSLTPQNTQYF. As DNA, the CDR3 is TGTGCCAGCAGCCTAACCCCTCAAAATACGCAGTATTTT.

This chain joins TRBV18 and TRBJ1-1, with a weak D call TRBD1 (5 bases). CDR1 is KGHSH, CDR2 LQKENI, per germline. The CDR3 has 16 amino acids. The V and J ends lost 3 bases and 0 bases respectively, with 14 bases between them. DNA for the CDR3: TGTGCCAGCTCACCCAACCAGGGAGATATGAACACTGAAGCTTTCTTT. Encoded protein: CASSPNQGDMNTEAFF.

This clonotype was seen a few times. This chain links TRBV27 with TRBJ2-1; D is uncertain. Germline V lookup: CDR1 MNHEY, CDR2 SMNVEV (reference sequence). The CDR3 runs 13 residues. V lost 6 bases to trimming and J lost 3 bases, with 9 bases between them. CDR3 nucleotide sequence: TGTGCCAGCAGCTCCAGTAACTACAATGAGCAGTTCTTC. Its protein is CASSSSNYNEQFF.

The chain is built from TRBV6-1 and TRBJ2-1; TRBD1 agrees at 7 bases. After removal of 6 bases from V and 4 bases from J, the junction contained 12 bases not matched to a gene. Germline V CDR1 and CDR2: MNHNS, SASEGT. The CDR3 runs 16 residues. The CDR3 nucleotides read TGTGCCAGCAGCCCTTACCTCGACAGGGAGTACAATGAGCAGTTCTTC. It is translated as CASSPYLDREYNEQFF.

The rearrangement uses TRBV7-9 and TRBJ2-3; 10 nucleotides agree with TRBD1. CDR1 is SEHNR and CDR2 is FQNEAQ in the germline V gene (reference sequence). This CDR3 contains 16 residues. The V and J ends lost 4 bases and 2 bases, in that order; junction bases with no gene match: 6. The DNA for the CDR3 is TGTGCCAGCAGCTGGCCGGGACAGGGGCCCACAGATACGCAGTATTTT. It is translated as CASSWPGQGPTDTQYF. Full variable domain (outside the CDR3, taken from reference TRBV7-9 and TRBJ2-3): DTGVSQNPRHKITKRGQNVTFRCDPISEHNRLYWYRQTLGQGPEFLTYFQNEAQLEKSRLLSDRFSAERPKGSFSTLEIQRTEQGDSAMYLCASSWPGQGPTDTQYFGPGTRLTVL.

V is TRBV3-1 and J is TRBJ2-7; D ambiguous. Germline loops: CDR1 LGHDT, CDR2 YNNKEL (reference sequence). Trimming stripped 8 bases from V and 0 bases from J, with 8 bases between. This CDR3 region has 12 residues. The CDR3 is CASYDFSYEQYV. CDR3 bases: TGTGCCAGCTATGATTTCTCCTACGAGCAGTACGTC.

This clonotype was found a few times. This chain links TRBV7-2 with TRBJ1-4; unclear D gene. CDR1 is SGHTA and CDR2 is FQGNSA in the germline V gene. The CDR3 has 13 amino acids. The V end lost 1 base, the J end lost 8 bases, and 8 bases lay between the germline ends. Here the CDR3 reads CASSLEAREKLFF. DNA for the CDR3: TGTGCCAGCAGCTTAGAGGCCAGAGAAAAACTGTTTTTT.

The chain couples TRBV20-1 to TRBJ1-2, with TRBD1 matching over 7 bases. Looked up from germline, CDR1 is DFQATT and CDR2 is SNEGSKA (reference sequence). This CDR3 has 13 amino acids. After removal of 6 bases from V and 4 bases from J, the junction contained 8 bases not matched to a gene. The CDR3 nucleotides read TGCAGTGCCCCTAGACAGGGTAGCTATGGCTACACCTTC. It encodes CSAPRQGSYGYTF.

The chain combines TRBV21-1 with TRBJ1-4; TRBD1, as called in the table, went unchecked against the DNA. TRBV21-1 is a documented pseudogene. The CDR3 sequence is 14 residues long. The CDR3: CASTPGHLNEKLFF. CDR3 nucleotide sequence: TGTGCCAGCACTCCGGGACATCTAAATGAAAAACTGTTTTTT.

The chain has TRBV12-3 or TRBV12-4 and TRBJ2-2; D not certain. The CDR3 consists of 17 residues. The V end lost 6 bases, the J end lost 4 bases, and 21 bases lay between the germline ends. DNA for the CDR3: TGTGCCAGCAGCCTCCGGACCACACCGGTAGGCACCGGGGAGCTGTTTTTT. It codes for CASSLRTTPVGTGELFF.

The chain combines TRBV27 with TRBJ2-3, with a tentative D call TRBD2 (5 bases). V shed 5 bases and J shed 1 base, with 10 bases lying between them. The CDR3 has 14 residues. Germline lookup yields CDR1 MNHEY and CDR2 SMNVEV (reference sequence). CDR3 amino acids: CASSTVRGTDTQYF. The CDR3 region has the DNA TGTGCCAGCAGTACAGTGAGGGGCACAGATACGCAGTATTTT.

The chain is built from TRBV7-9 and TRBJ1-1, with a weak D call TRBD1 (5 bases). The length of the CDR3 is 13 residues. The V end was cut by 5 bases, the J end by 7 bases, with 14 bases between. Germline loops: CDR1 SEHNR, CDR2 FQNEAQ (reference sequence). In DNA form, the CDR3 reads TGTGCCAGCAGCCAGGGACGGCCCAGTGAAGCTTTCTTT. Encoded protein: CASSQGRPSEAFF.

The rearrangement uses TRBV4-1 and TRBJ1-2, with TRBD1 identical over 7 bases. From germline, CDR1 is MGHRA and CDR2 YSYEKL. V shed 0 bases, J shed 1 base, and the junction held 5 bases outside the gene matches. The CDR3 extends over 16 amino acids. The CDR3 bases are TGCGCCAGCAGCCAAGACCCACAGGGGCATAACTATGGCTACACCTTC. The encoded protein is CASSQDPQGHNYGYTF.

The chain uses TRBV3-1 and TRBJ2-5; TRBD2 matches 8 bases. This CDR3 spans 13 amino acids. Trimming removed 7 bases from V and 5 bases from J; junction bases left unmatched: 6. Germline lookup yields CDR1 LGHDT and CDR2 YNNKEL (reference sequence). CDR3 nucleotides: TGTGCCAGCACTAGTAGCGGGGCCGAGACCCAGTACTTC. This sequence encodes CASTSSGAETQYF.